Shown below are 9 T cell receptor beta chains from a single sample sequenced in a study of beta chain features in type 1 diabetes. Antigen specificity for these receptors is unknown. Findings and caveats of the study: Type 1 diabetes patients had moderately but significantly shorter TCRB CDR3s in all four CD4+ subsets.

The authors reverse transcribed all of the isolated RNA, so sequencing captured expressed TCRB transcripts. Data came from immunoSEQ multiplex PCR; TCRdb stores just in-frame clones and leaves some out. The table includes around 140,000 clones, roughly 10% detected once. Source material: central memory CD4+ T cells from blood. The receptors derive from a man between 25 and 39 years old with type 1 diabetes.

CDR3 DNA sequence: TGTGCCAGCAGCGCATCCGTAGCGGGGGGGGGAGAGACCCAGTACTTC. Its protein product is CASSASVAGGGETQYF. V usage is TRBV9 and J usage is TRBJ2-5, with 11 positions matching TRBD2. CDR1 is SGDLS and CDR2 is YYNGEE in the germline V gene. The CDR3 extends over 16 amino acids. V dropped 3 bases and J dropped 4; count of bases not matched to a gene: 8.

The chain employs TRBV9 and TRBJ2-1; 8 positions agree with TRBD2. This CDR3 spans 15 amino acids. The germline V gene encodes CDR1 SGDLS and CDR2 YYNGEE. V lost 4 bases to trimming and J lost 2 bases; unmatched junction nucleotides: 5. CDR3 loop: CASSPTSGTYNEQFF. CDR3 coding DNA: TGTGCCAGCAGCCCTACTAGCGGTACCTACAATGAGCAGTTCTTC.

The chain joins TRBV25-1 to TRBJ1-6, with D unclear. From germline, CDR1 is MGHDK and CDR2 SYGVNS. The V and J ends lost 6 bases and 13 bases respectively, with 10 bases between them. The CDR3 consists of 11 residues. The CDR3 DNA sequence: TGTGCCAGCAGAGGTACGGGGCCCCTCCACTTT. Its translation: CASRGTGPLHF.

This sequence joins TRBV19 and TRBJ1-5, with TRBD1 identical over 7 bases. V lost 6 bases and J lost 3; bases outside the gene matches: 11. The germline V gene encodes CDR1 LNHDA and CDR2 SQIVND (reference sequence). This CDR3 is built from 16 residues. In DNA, the CDR3 is TGTGCCAGTAGCCAAACATCGGGACAGCTCAATCAGCCCCAGCATTTT. Encoded protein: CASSQTSGQLNQPQHF.

This clone has a handful of counts. J is TRBJ1-6 and V is TRBV6-5, with 8 bases fitting TRBD1. J gave up 5 bases and V 4 bases, and 7 bases lay outside the gene matches. The CDR3 contains 16 residues. Germline V CDR1 and CDR2: MNHEY, SVGAGI. The CDR3: CASSSPRTGHNSPLHF. CDR3 nucleotides: TGTGCCAGCAGTTCCCCCAGGACAGGGCATAATTCACCCCTCCACTTT.

The sample holds a few counts of this clone. This sequence joins TRBV2 and TRBJ2-2; the match to TRBD2 covers 7 bases. CDR1 is SNHLY and CDR2 is FYNNEI in the germline V gene. Trimming at V came to 8 bases and at J to 4 bases, leaving 4 bases not matched to a gene. The CDR3 covers 13 residues. The DNA for the CDR3 is TGTGCCAGCGGGAGGGAGGCCACCGGGGAGCTGTTTTTT. Translated: CASGREATGELFF.

The chain employs TRBV18 and TRBJ2-5; 8 nucleotides match TRBD2. The V segment lost 0 bases and the J segment 4 bases; nucleotides outside the gene matches: 7. This CDR3 has 16 residues. From germline, CDR1 is KGHSH and CDR2 LQKENI. This CDR3 reads CASSPPGLEILETQYF. In nucleotides, the CDR3 is TGTGCCAGCTCACCACCGGGACTAGAGATTTTAGAGACCCAGTACTTC. Full variable domain (missing parts from reference TRBV18 and TRBJ2-5): NAGVMQNPRHLVRRRGQEARLRCSPMKGHSHVYWYRQLPEEGLKFMVYLQKENIIDESGMPKERFSAEFPKEGPSILRIQQVVRGDSAAYFCASSPPGLEILETQYFGPGTRLLVL.

In its sample, this clone was seen a few times. V and J are TRBV19 and TRBJ1-2; 9 bases are a match to TRBD1. V was pared by 9 bases and J by 8 bases, with 10 bases of the junction left unmatched. Germline CDR1 and CDR2: LNHDA and SQIVND (reference sequence). The CDR3 sequence is 13 residues long. The CDR3 bases are TGTGCCAGAACTAACGGGACAGGGCCCGGCTACACCTTC. Amino acid sequence: CARTNGTGPGYTF.

This chain links TRBV28 with TRBJ2-1; 13 bases fit TRBD2. Trimming took 6 bases from V and 5 from J; bases not matched to a gene: 7. Looked up from germline, CDR1 is MDHEN and CDR2 is SYDVKM. The CDR3 contains 16 residues. Here the CDR3 reads CASSPPGLAGDNEQFF. In DNA, the CDR3 is TGTGCCAGCAGCCCCCCCGGACTAGCGGGGGACAATGAGCAGTTCTTC. The full variable domain, its missing parts supplied by reference TRBV28 and TRBJ2-1, is DVKVTQSSRYLVKRTGEKVFLECVQDMDHENMFWYRQDPGLGLRLIYFSYDVKMKEKGDIPEGYSVSREKKERFSLILESASTNQTSMYLCASSPPGLAGDNEQFFGPGTRLTVL.